These 22 T cell receptor beta chains were sequenced from one sample in a study of cytomegalovirus exposure and HLA in healthy donors. Only in-frame clones appear in the TCRdb table, and some are missing; sequencing was by immunoSEQ multiplex PCR. The sample includes 55,000 to 75,000 clones, around 93% of them seen just once. The sample consisted of PBMCs. The receptors were gathered from a man aged 18 to 35 in good health and CMV-seronegative.

This rearrangement joins TRBV28 to TRBJ2-7; the D gene is possibly TRBD2 (6 bases). CDR3 length: 13 amino acids. V lost 7 bases and J lost 0, with 10 bases in between. Germline CDR1 is MDHEN and CDR2 is SYDVKM. This CDR3 reads CASIGRYSYEQYF. In DNA form, the CDR3 reads TGTGCCAGCATTGGGAGGTACTCCTACGAGCAGTACTTC.

This clone is a singleton in its sample. This rearrangement joins TRBV6-5 to TRBJ2-7; D not resolved. Per germline, CDR1 MNHEY and CDR2 SVGAGI. This CDR3 comprises 13 residues. Trimming took off 10 bases at V and 7 bases at J, with 20 bases between the two ends. CDR3 sequence: CANPAGPSFEQYF. The CDR3 nucleotides read TGTGCCAACCCGGCAGGTCCATCCTTTGAGCAGTACTTC.

The chain's CDR3 is CASSFLAGGPGELFF. The DNA of the CDR3 is TGTGCCAGCAGTTTCCTAGCGGGAGGACCAGGGGAGCTGTTTTTT. V usage is TRBV28 and J usage is TRBJ2-2; 11 bases are a match to TRBD2. Trimming took 3 bases from V and 8 from J; bases not matched to a gene: 5. The CDR3 has 15 amino acids. Germline V gene lookup returns CDR1 MDHEN and CDR2 SYDVKM.

This clone was detected once. The J gene is TRBJ2-2, the V gene TRBV9, with 7 positions matching TRBD2. Germline CDR1 is SGDLS and CDR2 is YYNGEE. The CDR3 runs 16 residues. J lost 4 bases, V lost 0 bases, and 6 bases had no gene match. The CDR3, as DNA: TGTGCCAGCAGCGTAGGACTGGGGGGGGGCACCGGGGAGCTGTTTTTT. This codes for CASSVGLGGGTGELFF.

The chain links TRBV7-8 to TRBJ2-7; D is undetermined. V shed 2 bases and J shed 4 bases, with 15 bases lying between them. CDR1 is SGHVS, CDR2 FQNEAQ, per germline. The CDR3 extends over 15 amino acids. The CDR3 DNA reads as TGTGCCAGCAGCTTAACTCAGCGACCAACTTACGAGCAGTACTTC. This codes for CASSLTQRPTYEQYF.

This chain uses TRBV5-1 with TRBJ1-1, with D possibly matching TRBD1 (6 bases). Germline CDR1 and CDR2: SGHRS and YFSETQ. This CDR3 contains 15 residues. V was shortened by 2 bases and J by 5 bases, with 16 bases between the two germline ends. The chain's CDR3 is CASSFAGGLVTEAFF. CDR3 nucleotide sequence: TGCGCCAGCAGCTTTGCGGGGGGGCTAGTAACTGAAGCTTTCTTT.

The chain combines TRBV11-2 with TRBJ2-7; TRBD2 matches 9 bases. The CDR3 runs 15 residues. The J segment lost 2 bases and the V segment lost 0 bases, leaving 2 bases of the junction unmatched. Germline values: CDR1 SGHAT, CDR2 FQNNGV. This CDR3 reads CASSLDLAGAYEQYF. The CDR3, as DNA: TGTGCCAGCAGCTTAGATTTAGCGGGAGCCTACGAGCAGTACTTC.

The rearrangement links TRBV7-2 to TRBJ2-2; TRBD2 agrees at 9 bases. CDR3 length: 18 residues. The V gene end was trimmed by 4 bases and the J gene end by 5 bases; junction bases not matched to a gene: 14. CDR1 is SGHTA and CDR2 is FQGNSA in the germline V gene. CDR3 sequence: CASSYPNASSGSTGELFF. CDR3 in DNA: TGTGCCAGCAGCTACCCAAACGCGAGTAGCGGGAGTACCGGGGAGCTGTTTTTT.

The V call is TRBV28, the J call TRBJ1-5, with a possible D match to TRBD1 (6 bases). Germline V gene lookup returns CDR1 MDHEN and CDR2 SYDVKM. V was cut by 2 bases and J by 5 bases, with 13 bases left in between. The CDR3 length is 15 residues. The CDR3: CASSLEPTGYQPQHF. The DNA of the CDR3 is TGTGCCAGCAGTTTAGAACCGACAGGTTATCAGCCCCAGCATTTT.

The chain couples TRBV28 to TRBJ2-7; 7 bases fit TRBD1. The V gene end was trimmed by 6 bases and the J gene end by 2 bases; junction bases not matched to a gene: 10. The CDR3 totals 15 residues. Germline CDR1 is MDHEN and CDR2 is SYDVKM. CDR3 in amino acids: CASSSLHGQAYEQYF. DNA for the CDR3: TGTGCCAGCAGCTCCCTTCACGGACAGGCCTACGAGCAGTACTTC.

The chain joins TRBV9 to TRBJ2-7; 12 bases map to TRBD1. The CDR3 consists of 16 residues. V gave up 1 base and J gave up 5 bases; unmatched junction bases: 7. The germline gives CDR1 SGDLS, CDR2 YYNGEE. CDR3 sequence reads: CASSVRGDRGLDEQYF. CDR3 nucleotide sequence: TGTGCCAGCAGCGTAAGGGGGGACAGGGGGCTCGACGAGCAGTACTTC.

This chain links TRBV6-5 with TRBJ2-1; 7 positions agree with TRBD1. The germline gives CDR1 MNHEY, CDR2 SVGAGI. Losses at the gene ends were 8 bases for V and 8 bases for J; bases not matched to a gene: 9. The CDR3 has 13 residues. The CDR3 spells CASRLTGVDEQFF. The CDR3 DNA follows: TGTGCCAGCCGATTAACAGGGGTGGATGAGCAGTTCTTC.

This clone was recorded a few times. The chain couples TRBV11-3 to TRBJ2-7; possible D gene TRBD2, 5 bases. The CDR3 covers 13 residues. V lost 2 bases to trimming and J lost 0 bases, with 5 bases between them. Germline V CDR1 and CDR2: SGHNT, YENEEA. CDR3 in amino acids: CASSLTSSYEQYF. CDR3 DNA: TGTGCCAGCAGCTTAACTAGCTCCTACGAGCAGTACTTC. Full variable domain (remainder filled in from reference TRBV11-3 and TRBJ2-7): EAGVVQSPRYKIIEKKQPVAFWCNPISGHNTLYWYLQNLGQGPELLIRYENEEAVDDSQLPKDRFSAERLKGVDSTLKIQPAELGDSAVYLCASSLTSSYEQYFGPGTRLTVT.

This clone was seen only once. V and J are TRBV19 and TRBJ2-2, with D maybe TRBD1 (5 bases). The CDR3 is 13 residues long. Trimming pared 6 bases from V and 4 bases from J, leaving 9 bases between. Germline V gives CDR1 LNHDA, CDR2 SQIVND (reference sequence). The CDR3 is CASSLRVTGELFF. CDR3 DNA: TGTGCCAGTAGCCTCAGGGTCACCGGGGAGCTGTTTTTT. Full variable domain (outside the CDR3, taken from reference TRBV19 and TRBJ2-2): DGGITQSPKYLFRKEGQNVTLSCEQNLNHDAMYWYRQDPGQGLRLIYYSQIVNDFQKGDIAEGYSVSREKKESFPLTVTSAQKNPTAFYLCASSLRVTGELFFGEGSRLTVL.

The chain has TRBV28 and TRBJ1-2; no firm D call. The germline gives CDR1 MDHEN, CDR2 SYDVKM. V lost 9 bases to trimming and J lost 4 bases, with 12 bases between them. The CDR3 sequence is 12 residues long. Here the CDR3 DNA reads TGTGCCAGTATGAGGAACGTCTATGGCTACACCTTC. Translation gives CASMRNVYGYTF.

V and J are TRBV27 and TRBJ1-1; 8 bases line up with TRBD1. With 3 bases clipped from V and 3 bases from J, the junction kept 0 bases outside the gene matches. The CDR3 spans 13 residues. Germline-derived CDR1 and CDR2 are MNHEY and SMNVEV (reference sequence). The CDR3 nucleotides read TGTGCCAGCAGTTTGACAGGGGACACTGAAGCTTTCTTT. It encodes CASSLTGDTEAFF.

This sequence joins TRBV30 and TRBJ2-3, with D perhaps TRBD2 (6 bases). V shed 5 bases and J shed 4 bases, with 13 bases lying between them. Germline CDR1 and CDR2: GTSNPN and SVGIG (reference sequence). This CDR3 spans 13 amino acids. CDR3 region: CAWGTLLADTQYF. The DNA for the CDR3 is TGTGCCTGGGGGACTCTCCTGGCAGATACGCAGTATTTT.

This chain links TRBV5-8 with TRBJ2-5; TRBD1 matches at 10 bases. The CDR3 spans 15 residues. Germline lookup yields CDR1 SGHTS and CDR2 YDEGEE. J lost 5 bases, V lost 1 base, and 5 bases had no gene match. The CDR3 coding sequence is TGTGCCAGCAGCTTGTCCGGGACAGGGGCGGAGACCCAGTACTTC. This codes for CASSLSGTGAETQYF. Full variable domain (rest looked up from reference TRBV5-8 and TRBJ2-5): EAGVTQSPTHLIKTRGQQATLRCSPISGHTSVYWYQQALGLGLQFLLWYDEGEERNRGNFPPRFSGRQFPNYSSELNVNALELEDSALYLCASSLSGTGAETQYFGPGTRLLVL.

The rearrangement links TRBV11-2 to TRBJ2-7; possible D gene TRBD1, 6 bases. V was trimmed by 3 bases and J by 5 bases, leaving 20 bases between them. The CDR3 is 16 amino acids. The V gene's germline CDR1 is SGHAT and CDR2 FQNNGV. CDR3 sequence reads: CASSFLTGSPGNEQYF. In DNA form, the CDR3 reads TGTGCCAGCAGCTTCCTAACAGGGTCACCGGGCAACGAGCAGTACTTC.

This clone has only one observation. The chain has TRBV5-1 and TRBJ2-1, with 7 positions matching TRBD1. The V segment lost 0 bases and the J segment 12 bases; nucleotides outside the gene matches: 9. Germline lookup yields CDR1 SGHRS and CDR2 YFSETQ. The CDR3 extends over 14 amino acids. CDR3 nucleotide sequence: TGCGCCAGCAGCTTGGAGGACAGGACCGGGTGGCAGTTCTTC. Translated, it gives CASSLEDRTGWQFF.

V and J are TRBV29-1 and TRBJ2-1, with 7 bases that match TRBD2. V was pared by 0 bases and J by 8 bases, with 13 bases of the junction left unmatched. The CDR3 has 16 residues. Germline CDR1 and CDR2: SQVTM and ANQGSEA. The CDR3 loop reads CSVEDQQRGPSDEQFF. In nucleotides, the CDR3 is TGCAGCGTTGAAGATCAGCAGCGGGGCCCGTCGGATGAGCAGTTCTTC.

The chain employs TRBV7-8 and TRBJ1-5, with D possibly TRBD1 on 6 matching bases. Germline V gene sequence: CDR1 SGHVS, CDR2 FQNEAQ. This CDR3 spans 15 amino acids. Trimming took 7 bases from V and 6 from J, leaving 19 bases between them. The CDR3 DNA follows: TGTGCCAGCACCGAATTAGGGGGGGCGGGTCAGCCCCAGCATTTT. Amino acids: CASTELGGAGQPQHF.